These 18 T cell receptor beta chains were sequenced from one sample in a study of shared clonotypes between healthy human individuals. Some clones are missing from TCRdb's copy, which holds only in-frame ones; the method was immunoSEQ multiplex PCR. The sample contains around 2.5 million clones, 93% of which appear only once. The sequencing sample was made of naive CD4+ T cells from PBMCs. The subset denotes: CD45RA+ positively selected. The receptors were sampled from a man aged 18 to 29 in good health. Some clones in this sample may be carry-over from other donors' samples.

The CDR3 nucleotides read TGCGCCAGCAGCCAAGATGACAGGGCACCTTCGAGAGAGACCCAGTACTTC. This codes for CASSQDDRAPSRETQYF. The rearrangement links TRBV4-1 to TRBJ2-5; TRBD1 matches at 7 bases. The CDR3 consists of 17 residues. Germline V gene sequence: CDR1 MGHRA, CDR2 YSYEKL. V shed 0 bases, J shed 4 bases, and the junction held 11 bases outside the gene matches.

The V gene is TRBV19, the J gene TRBJ2-7; 9 bases match TRBD2. V shed 3 bases, J shed 2 bases, and the junction held 5 bases outside the gene matches. CDR1 is LNHDA and CDR2 is SQIVND in the germline V gene (reference sequence). This CDR3 comprises 15 residues. CDR3 sequence reads: CASSIRREGPYEQYF. The CDR3 DNA reads as TGTGCCAGTAGTATTCGGCGGGAGGGCCCCTACGAGCAGTACTTC.

The chain employs TRBV18 and TRBJ2-2; 7 bases line up with TRBD1. This CDR3 spans 14 amino acids. From germline, CDR1 is KGHSH and CDR2 LQKENI. V lost 6 bases, J lost 4 bases, and 5 bases stayed unmatched. The CDR3 reads CASSQDRFTGELFF. In nucleotides, the CDR3 is TGTGCCAGCTCGCAGGACAGGTTCACCGGGGAGCTGTTTTTT.

The rearrangement links TRBV6-5 to TRBJ2-7; D is perhaps TRBD1 or TRBD2 (5 bases each). This CDR3 contains 15 residues. The V gene's germline CDR1 is MNHEY and CDR2 SVGAGI. Trimming shortened V by 7 bases and J by 2 bases, and 18 bases separated the two germline ends. CDR3 in DNA: TGTGCCAGCACCCCTAATAGAGGGGCAACCTACGAGCAGTACTTC. It translates to CASTPNRGATYEQYF.

The chain employs TRBV7-8 and TRBJ2-5, with a possible D match to TRBD1 (5 bases). The assigned J gene may be wrong: the sequence end matches TRBJ2-7 better. Germline V CDR1 and CDR2: SGHVS, FQNEAQ. The CDR3 consists of 15 residues. CDR3 region: CASSPQGGYSYEQYF. In DNA form, the CDR3 reads TGTGCCAGCAGCCCCCAGGGCGGCTACTCCTACGAGCAGTACTTC.

This chain connects TRBV7-9 to TRBJ2-5; D not resolved. The CDR3 spans 13 residues. V lost 6 bases and J lost 4, with 12 bases in between. The germline V gene has CDR1 SEHNR and CDR2 FQNEAQ (reference sequence). DNA of the CDR3: TGTGCCAGCAGAGAGTTGGTAGCAGAGACCCAGTACTTC. This translates into CASRELVAETQYF.

The chain employs TRBV4-3 and TRBJ2-7; D may be TRBD1 or TRBD2 (5 bases each). V was clipped by 1 base and J by 0 bases, with 16 bases between them. The CDR3 runs to 17 residues. Germline V gives CDR1 LGHNA, CDR2 YSLEER. CDR3 coding DNA: TGCGCCAGCAGCCAAGGATACGGGACGGAGAGCTCCTACGAGCAGTACTTC. Translated, it gives CASSQGYGTESSYEQYF.

The chain couples TRBV4-3 to TRBJ2-2; 12 bases are shared with TRBD2. CDR3 size: 16 residues. V gave up 4 bases and J gave up 4 bases; unmatched junction bases: 4. Germline V gene lookup returns CDR1 LGHNA and CDR2 YSLEER. For the CDR3, the DNA is TGCGCCAGCAGCCTACGACTAGCGGGAGTCACCGGGGAGCTGTTTTTT. Translating gives CASSLRLAGVTGELFF.

The rearrangement uses TRBV28 and TRBJ1-1, with 9 bases matching TRBD1. V trimming: 4 bases; J trimming: 10 bases; junction bases outside the gene matches: 7. Germline loops: CDR1 MDHEN, CDR2 SYDVKM. The CDR3 totals 13 residues. The CDR3 nucleotides are TGTGCCAGCAGTTACAGGGGGCAGGTTGCAGCTTTCTTT. Translation gives CASSYRGQVAAFF.

The chain carries TRBV5-1 and TRBJ1-6; D not certain. The V end was cut by 3 bases, the J end by 6 bases, with 16 bases between. CDR1 and CDR2 from the germline V gene are SGHRS and YFSETQ. The CDR3 runs to 16 residues. In nucleotides, the CDR3 is TGCGCCAGCAGCTCCACCTCCGGGATAAGTAATTCACCCCTCCACTTT. Translated: CASSSTSGISNSPLHF.

As regards this clone: Other DNA sequences in this specimen translate into the identical CDR3. The genes are TRBV19 and TRBJ1-5, with D unclear. Germline values: CDR1 LNHDA, CDR2 SQIVND (reference sequence). V was clipped by 3 bases and J by 5 bases, with 5 bases between them. CDR3 length: 12 residues. CDR3 bases: TGTGCCAGTAGTATCCCTTATCAGCCCCAGCATTTT. Amino acids: CASSIPYQPQHF.

The chain has TRBV7-8 and TRBJ2-1, with 13 bases matching TRBD2. There are 16 residues in the CDR3. Germline CDR1 reads SGHVS; CDR2 reads FQNEAQ. V gave up 4 bases and J gave up 4 bases; unmatched junction bases: 4. CDR3 nucleotides: TGTGCCAGCAGCTCTGGGACTAGCGGGATTTACAATGAGCAGTTCTTC. This codes for CASSSGTSGIYNEQFF.

The chain recombines TRBV19 with TRBJ1-2, with D hard to call. CDR3 length: 14 amino acids. Germline assignment: CDR1 LNHDA and CDR2 SQIVND (reference sequence). V lost 7 bases to trimming and J lost 5 bases, with 17 bases between them. The CDR3 nucleotides read TGTGCCAGTAAGAATCGGGAGTACGGGTATGGCTACACCTTC. It is translated as CASKNREYGYGYTF.

This chain connects TRBV30 to TRBJ1-2; D gene uncertain. The length of the CDR3 is 12 residues. CDR1 is GTSNPN and CDR2 is SVGIG in the germline V gene (reference sequence). Trimming took off 0 bases at V and 5 bases at J, with 7 bases between the two ends. For the CDR3, the DNA is TGTGCCTGGAGTGTATTTAGGTATGGCTACACCTTC. It encodes CAWSVFRYGYTF.

This chain connects TRBV4-1 to TRBJ1-5; D ambiguous. V lost 4 bases and J 3 bases, leaving 13 bases between the germline ends. The CDR3 loop spans 15 amino acids. Looked up from germline, CDR1 is MGHRA and CDR2 is YSYEKL. CDR3 coding DNA: TGCGCCAGCAGCCCCCTGGCAGGCTCCAATCAGCCCCAGCATTTT. This codes for CASSPLAGSNQPQHF.

The J gene is TRBJ2-1, the V gene TRBV5-1; the D is unclear. This CDR3 has 15 residues. The germline V gene has CDR1 SGHRS and CDR2 YFSETQ. V was cut by 0 bases and J by 1 base, with 8 bases left in between. In DNA, the CDR3 is TGCGCCAGCAGCTTGGAACAGTGGTCCTACAATGAGCAGTTCTTC. Translating it yields CASSLEQWSYNEQFF.

The chain uses TRBV5-1 and TRBJ2-4; 11 positions match TRBD1. V was pared by 0 bases and J by 9 bases, with 5 bases of the junction left unmatched. Germline CDR1 is SGHRS and CDR2 is YFSETQ. The CDR3 extends over 15 amino acids. The CDR3 here is CASSLAGTGGGIQYF. The CDR3 DNA reads as TGCGCCAGCAGCTTGGCCGGGACAGGGGGAGGCATTCAGTACTTC.

The gene calls are TRBV5-1 and TRBJ2-7; D is unclear. Looked up from germline, CDR1 is SGHRS and CDR2 is YFSETQ. The CDR3 loop spans 15 amino acids. V was shortened by 1 base and J by 7 bases, with 18 bases between the two germline ends. CDR3 nucleotides: TGCGCCAGCAGCTTGAGCCCAGGTTTCCCGCGGGAGCAGTACTTC. Translated, it gives CASSLSPGFPREQYF. The variable domain in full, with the rest retrieved from reference TRBV5-1 and TRBJ2-7, is KAGVTQTPRYLIKTRGQQVTLSCSPISGHRSVSWYQQTPGQGLQFLFEYFSETQRNKGNFPGRFSGRQFSNSRSEMNVSTLELGDSALYLCASSLSPGFPREQYFGPGTRLTVT.